The entry below describes one T cell receptor beta chain. These data come from a study of blood T cell repertoires in COVID-19. At the level of the study: The United States, Italy and Spain were the sources of the acute and convalescent COVID-19 samples. T cells, B-cell-depleted T cells, or PBMCs supplied cDNA or gDNA.

CDR1 SGHDT and CDR2 YYEEEE come from the germline V gene. V lost 1 base and J lost 5, with 4 bases in between. The CDR3 totals 12 residues. In the authors' methods: Estimation of nucleated cell counts was performed using reference gene primer amplification. TCRdb keeps only in-frame clones here, not all; method: immunoSEQ multiplex PCR. V and J calls and clone size are as listed in that table; D and trimming were resolved from the DNA. Among about 240,000 clones listed, about 85% were seen once. Sequences were obtained from peripheral blood. The chain recombines TRBV5-6 with TRBJ2-1, with D unresolved. The origin of this receptor is a man aged 55 to 70 who had recovered from COVID-19. CDR3 DNA: TGTGCCAGCAGCTTGCGGGACAATGAGCAGTTCTTC. It specifies CASSLRDNEQFF.